This T cell receptor (beta chain) was sequenced in a study of technical replicates of blood from several donors. Only in-frame clones appear in the TCRdb table, and some are missing; sequencing was by immunoSEQ multiplex PCR. The sample includes around 90,000 clones, 85% to 95% of them seen just once. There are 15 residues in the CDR3. The germline CDR1 and CDR2 sequences are MRHNA and SNTAGT. V was clipped by 3 bases and J by 6 bases; unmatched bases: 4. The TCR sequence derives from a human donor in good health. The sequenced material came from T cells isolated from PBMCs. The chain uses TRBV6-4 and TRBJ2-1; 11 nucleotides align to TRBD2. Written as DNA, the CDR3 is TGTGCCAGCAGTGAGCTAGCGGGAGGCCGCAATGAGCAGTTCTTC. It translates to CASSELAGGRNEQFF.